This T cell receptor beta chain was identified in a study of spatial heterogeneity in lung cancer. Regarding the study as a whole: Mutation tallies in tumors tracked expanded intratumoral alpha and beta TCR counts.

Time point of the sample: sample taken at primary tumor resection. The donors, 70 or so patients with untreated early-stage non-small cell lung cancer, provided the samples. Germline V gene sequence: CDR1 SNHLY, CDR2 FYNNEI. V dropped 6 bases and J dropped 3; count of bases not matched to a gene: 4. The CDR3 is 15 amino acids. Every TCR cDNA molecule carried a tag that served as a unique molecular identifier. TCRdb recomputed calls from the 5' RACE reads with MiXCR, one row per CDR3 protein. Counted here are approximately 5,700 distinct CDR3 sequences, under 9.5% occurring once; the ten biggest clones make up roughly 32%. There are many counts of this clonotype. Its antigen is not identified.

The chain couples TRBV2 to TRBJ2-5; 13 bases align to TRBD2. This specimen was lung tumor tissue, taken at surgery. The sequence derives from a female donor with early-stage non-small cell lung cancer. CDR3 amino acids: CASRGTSGMKETQYF. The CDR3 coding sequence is TGTGCCAGCAGGGGGACTAGCGGGATGAAAGAGACCCAGTACTTC.